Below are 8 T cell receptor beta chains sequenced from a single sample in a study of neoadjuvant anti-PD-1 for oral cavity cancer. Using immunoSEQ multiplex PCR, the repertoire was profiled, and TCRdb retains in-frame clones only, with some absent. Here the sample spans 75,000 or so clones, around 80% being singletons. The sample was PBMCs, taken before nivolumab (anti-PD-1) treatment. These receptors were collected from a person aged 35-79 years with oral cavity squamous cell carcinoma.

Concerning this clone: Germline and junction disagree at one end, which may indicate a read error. The CDR3 DNA sequence: TGTGCTAGCAGCTTCACGGATAACACTGAAGCTTTCTTT. As protein: CASSFTDNTEAFF. The chain couples TRBV7-7 to TRBJ1-1, with D unclear. Per the germline V gene, CDR1 is SSHAT and CDR2 is FNYEAQ (reference sequence). The CDR3 sequence is 13 residues long.

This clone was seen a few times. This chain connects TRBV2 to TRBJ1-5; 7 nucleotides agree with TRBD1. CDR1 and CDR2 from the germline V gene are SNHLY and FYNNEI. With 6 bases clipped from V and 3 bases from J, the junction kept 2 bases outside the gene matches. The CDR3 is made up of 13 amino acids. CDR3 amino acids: CASRGQFNQPQHF. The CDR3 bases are TGTGCCAGCAGGGGACAGTTCAATCAGCCCCAGCATTTT.

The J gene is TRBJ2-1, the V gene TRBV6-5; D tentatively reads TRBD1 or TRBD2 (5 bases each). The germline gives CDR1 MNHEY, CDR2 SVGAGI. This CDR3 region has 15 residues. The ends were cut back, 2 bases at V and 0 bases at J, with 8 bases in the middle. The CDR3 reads CASSYRDDSYNEQFF. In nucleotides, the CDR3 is TGTGCCAGCAGTTACCGGGACGACTCCTACAATGAGCAGTTCTTC.

The CDR3 loop is CASSPGQGGVTEAFF. As DNA, the CDR3 is TGTGCCAGCAGCCCCGGACAGGGGGGCGTCACTGAAGCTTTCTTT. This chain joins TRBV9 and TRBJ1-1, with TRBD1 identical over 10 bases. V lost 4 bases to trimming and J lost 4 bases; unmatched junction nucleotides: 7. The CDR3 loop spans 15 amino acids. CDR1 and CDR2 (germline): SGDLS, YYNGEE.

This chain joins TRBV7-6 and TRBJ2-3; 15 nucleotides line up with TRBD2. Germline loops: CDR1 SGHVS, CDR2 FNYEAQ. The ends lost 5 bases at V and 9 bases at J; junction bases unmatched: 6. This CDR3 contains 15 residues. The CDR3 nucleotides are TGTGCCAGCAGCCCTCTCGGACTAGCGGGGGGGACGCAGTATTTT. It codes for CASSPLGLAGGTQYF. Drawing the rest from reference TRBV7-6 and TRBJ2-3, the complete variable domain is GAGVSQSPRYKVTKRGQDVALRCDPISGHVSLYWYRQALGQGPEFLTYFNYEAQQDKSGLPNDRFSAERPEGSISTLTIQRTEQRDSAMYRCASSPLGLAGGTQYFGPGTRLTVL.

CDR3 in amino acids: CASSQVHTLAGWSNEQFF. The CDR3 DNA follows: TGCGCCAGCAGCCAAGTCCATACTCTAGCGGGATGGAGCAATGAGCAGTTCTTC. The V gene is TRBV4-1, the J gene TRBJ2-1, with 9 bases aligning to TRBD2. Germline V CDR1 and CDR2: MGHRA, YSYEKL. The CDR3 runs 18 residues. J gave up 6 bases and V 1 base, and 13 bases lay outside the gene matches.

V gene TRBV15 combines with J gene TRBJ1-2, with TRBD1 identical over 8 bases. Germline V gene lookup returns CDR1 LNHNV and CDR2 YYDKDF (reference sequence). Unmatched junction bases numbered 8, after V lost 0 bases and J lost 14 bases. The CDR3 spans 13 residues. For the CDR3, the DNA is TGTGCCACCAGCAGAGACACGATAGGGGACAGGACCTTC. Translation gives CATSRDTIGDRTF.

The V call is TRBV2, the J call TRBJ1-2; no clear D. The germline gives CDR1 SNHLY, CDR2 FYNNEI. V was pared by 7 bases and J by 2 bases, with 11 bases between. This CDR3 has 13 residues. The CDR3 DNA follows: TGTGCCAGCAAGAGGGTGGGGAACTATGGCTACACCTTC. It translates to CASKRVGNYGYTF.